A single sample is the source of the 5 T cell receptor beta chains below, sequenced in a study of shared T cell receptors in the human thymus. Only in-frame clones appear in the TCRdb table, and some are missing; sequencing was by immunoSEQ multiplex PCR. The sample contains about 660,000 clones, 85% to 90% of which appear only once. These sequences were also reported in another study, on human thymus T cells.

Sequenced sample: thymocytes. These receptors came from a boy younger than two with a congenital heart defect.

The chain uses TRBV7-9 and TRBJ2-5; 8 nucleotides agree with TRBD2. The germline V gene has CDR1 SEHNR and CDR2 FQNEAQ (reference sequence). V dropped 4 bases and J dropped 2; count of bases not matched to a gene: 9. This CDR3 has 16 amino acids. CDR3 bases: TGTGCCAGCAGCTCCTCCGAACTAGCGGAGCAAGAGACCCAGTACTTC. Its protein product is CASSSSELAEQETQYF.

The V gene is TRBV4-3, the J gene TRBJ2-1; 10 bases agree with TRBD2. The CDR3 totals 20 residues. The trim removed 0 bases at V and 3 bases at J, leaving 14 bases unmatched. The germline CDR1 and CDR2 sequences are LGHNA and YSLEER. In DNA form, the CDR3 reads TGCGCCAGCAGCCAAGATCAAGCTGCCACGGGACTAGCGATCTACAATGAGCAGTTCTTC. It codes for CASSQDQAATGLAIYNEQFF.

The chain joins TRBV2 to TRBJ2-5; D is perhaps TRBD1 (7 bases). Trimming left V 5 bases short and J 4 bases short, with 17 bases between. Germline CDR1 is SNHLY and CDR2 is FYNNEI. This CDR3 is built from 15 residues. The CDR3 protein is CASSLDRAGRETQYF. CDR3 DNA: TGTGCCAGCAGTCTCGACAGGGCGGGGAGAGAGACCCAGTACTTC.

This clone occurred a few times. The chain employs TRBV27 and TRBJ2-7; 11 bases match TRBD1. CDR1 and CDR2 from the germline V gene are MNHEY and SMNVEV (reference sequence). This CDR3 comprises 15 residues. V was pared by 6 bases and J by 5 bases, with 9 bases of the junction left unmatched. The CDR3 region is CASSPDRGRPDEQYF. In nucleotides, the CDR3 is TGTGCCAGCAGCCCGGACAGGGGGCGCCCGGACGAGCAGTACTTC.

The CDR3 DNA sequence: TGCGCCAGCAGCCAAGATAGGGGACTAGCGGGAGGGCCAGGTGATACGCAGTATTTT. Protein: CASSQDRGLAGGPGDTQYF. The V and J genes are TRBV4-3 and TRBJ2-3; TRBD2 matches at 16 bases. CDR3 size: 19 residues. CDR1 is LGHNA and CDR2 is YSLEER in the germline V gene. V was clipped by 0 bases and J by 6 bases; unmatched bases: 9.